A selection of T cell receptor beta chains follows, all from one sample in a study of shared clonotypes between healthy human individuals. Sequencing was performed with immunoSEQ multiplex PCR; in TCRdb, only in-frame clones are kept and a portion is missing. The sample has 1.4 million or so clones, approximately 98.5% seen once. The sequenced sample was naive CD4+ T cells sorted from blood. These receptors originate from a man younger than 40 in good health. Both conserved end residues are part of each CDR3.

J gene: TRBJ2-7; V gene: TRBV27; CDR3 protein: CASSLLGLAGGYEQYF
J gene: TRBJ1-4; V gene: TRBV4-3; CDR3 protein: CASSQGLDGNEKLFF
J gene: TRBJ2-2; V gene: TRBV10-3; CDR3 protein: CAISQEGVKTGELFF
J gene: TRBJ2-7; V gene: TRBV10-3; CDR3 protein: CAISARTGRNEQYF
J gene: TRBJ2-5; V gene: TRBV28; CDR3 protein: CASSGLAGWTQYF
J gene: TRBJ1-2; V gene: TRBV28; CDR3 protein: CASSRAGTGVSGYTF
J gene: TRBJ2-7; V gene: TRBV10-3; CDR3 protein: CAISESKGGEQYF
J gene: TRBJ2-7; V gene: TRBV27; CDR3 protein: CASSRPDSRYEQYF
J gene: TRBJ2-7; V gene: TRBV2; CDR3 protein: CAAARATYEQYF
J gene: TRBJ2-7; V gene: TRBV14; CDR3 protein: CASSQEIYEQYF
J gene: TRBJ2-7; V gene: TRBV7-2; CDR3 protein: CASSLDLGAYEQYF
J gene: TRBJ2-1; V gene: TRBV10-3; CDR3 protein: CAISGYGQRDSYNEQFF
J gene: TRBJ2-1; V gene: TRBV4-3; CDR3 protein: CASRLTSGNEQFF
J gene: TRBJ2-7; V gene: TRBV2; CDR3 protein: CASSFSGRAQYF
J gene: TRBJ1-1; V gene: TRBV6-5; CDR3 protein: CASSYLGQGRPEAFF
J gene: TRBJ2-5; V gene: TRBV19; CDR3 protein: CASSSRGGAGQETQYF
J gene: TRBJ1-2; V gene: TRBV18; CDR3 protein: CASSEQGANYGYTF
J gene: TRBJ2-1; V gene: TRBV5-5; CDR3 protein: CASSLAVTSGSYNEQFF
J gene: TRBJ1-2; V gene: TRBV5-4; CDR3 protein: CASSLQGATIYGYTF
J gene: TRBJ1-2; V gene: TRBV11-2; CDR3 protein: CASSTLRRAGGYGYTF
J gene: TRBJ2-7; V gene: TRBV7-3; CDR3 protein: CASSSTGGDYNEQYF
J gene: TRBJ2-5; V gene: TRBV9; CDR3 protein: CASSVEKRGTQYF
J gene: TRBJ2-5; V gene: TRBV11-2; CDR3 protein: CASSSGQVDQETQYF
J gene: TRBJ1-4; V gene: TRBV4-3; CDR3 protein: CASSQDWTGPSLFQFF
J gene: TRBJ1-1; V gene: TRBV5-1; CDR3 protein: CASSLDKRITGMNTEAFF
J gene: TRBJ2-7; V gene: TRBV10-2; CDR3 protein: CASRPGLVSYEQYF
J gene: TRBJ2-7; V gene: TRBV5-1; CDR3 protein: CASSPIEQASSYEQYF
J gene: TRBJ2-2; V gene: TRBV6-1; CDR3 protein: CASSKGGTGELFF
J gene: TRBJ2-2; V gene: TRBV4-3; CDR3 protein: CASSRTSGSSGELFF
J gene: TRBJ2-5; V gene: TRBV2; CDR3 protein: CASSERRGETQYF
J gene: TRBJ2-3; V gene: TRBV5-1; CDR3 protein: CASSPSPSTDTQYF
J gene: TRBJ1-5; V gene: TRBV7-9; CDR3 protein: CASSLYFGTENQPQHF
J gene: TRBJ2-3; V gene: TRBV5-1; CDR3 protein: CASSLGGIADTQYF
J gene: TRBJ1-2; V gene: TRBV20-1; CDR3 protein: CSALNYGYTF
J gene: TRBJ2-1; V gene: TRBV7-2; CDR3 protein: CASSRQNEQFF
J gene: TRBJ1-2; V gene: TRBV9; CDR3 protein: CASSVAAGGRYTF
J gene: TRBJ2-7; V gene: TRBV5-1; CDR3 protein: CASSFQTSGRGRTYEQYF
J gene: TRBJ1-4; V gene: TRBV7-2; CDR3 protein: CASSPRQGPNEKLFF
J gene: TRBJ2-1; V gene: TRBV5-6; CDR3 protein: CASLRSAHEQFF
J gene: TRBJ2-7; V gene: TRBV19; CDR3 protein: CASSFGALYEQYF
J gene: TRBJ2-1; V gene: TRBV6-6; CDR3 protein: CASSYSAGGGNEQFF
J gene: TRBJ2-5; V gene: TRBV28; CDR3 protein: CASSLSGSGRWSETQYF
J gene: TRBJ1-3; V gene: TRBV15; CDR3 protein: CATSRDQFQGSSGNTIYF
J gene: TRBJ2-2; V gene: TRBV10-3; CDR3 protein: CATGGPGTGELFF
J gene: TRBJ1-4; V gene: TRBV6-6; CDR3 protein: CASDSRRQGRGEKLFF
J gene: TRBJ2-5; V gene: TRBV18; CDR3 protein: CASSRTSGYQETQYF
J gene: TRBJ2-7; V gene: TRBV5-4; CDR3 protein: CASSPGRSTYEQYF
J gene: TRBJ2-1; V gene: TRBV5-4; CDR3 protein: CASSFGLAGGNEQFF
J gene: TRBJ1-2; V gene: TRBV4-2; CDR3 protein: CASSQGVQGGGYTF
J gene: TRBJ2-7; V gene: TRBV2; CDR3 protein: CASHRDPLYEQYF
J gene: TRBJ2-1; V gene: TRBV19; CDR3 protein: CASTRGDSNNNEQFF
J gene: TRBJ1-5; V gene: TRBV28; CDR3 protein: CASSAEGGQPQHF
J gene: TRBJ1-3; V gene: TRBV9; CDR3 protein: CASSVGDRGLSGNTIYF
J gene: TRBJ2-2; V gene: TRBV11-2; CDR3 protein: CASSRQSNTGELFF